These T cell receptor beta chains were read from a single sample in a study of beta chain features in type 1 diabetes. Data came from immunoSEQ multiplex PCR; TCRdb stores just in-frame clones and leaves some out. The repertoire includes hundreds of thousands of clones, 11% to 15% of them detected once, and less than 0.04% sits in the top ten. The sequencing sample was made of naive CD4+ T cells from blood. These receptor sequences come from a young man with type 1 diabetes. CDR3s include the opening cysteine and the closing phenylalanine or tryptophan. The D gene is left open where the match is weak. Expanded clones get a size class; other rows say once, few or many, or leave the size out.

>TRBV7-2|TRBJ2-5|-|-
CASSLVPVRETQYF
TGTGCCAGCAGCTTAGTCCCGGTACGAGAGACCCAGTACTTC
>TRBV11-1|TRBJ2-1|few|TRBD2
CASSLYGGIYNEQFF
TGTGCCAGCAGCTTATACGGGGGGATTTACAATGAGCAGTTCTTC
>TRBV28|TRBJ1-2|-|-
CASSYRYGYTF
TGTGCCAGCAGTTACAGATATGGCTACACCTTC
>TRBV27|TRBJ2-1|few|-
CASRNRLGASSNEQFF
TGTGCCAGCAGGAATAGACTAGGAGCCTCCTCGAATGAGCAGTTCTTC
>TRBV6-5|TRBJ1-3|few|TRBD1
CASSTDRAAGNTIYF
TGTGCCAGCAGTACCGACAGGGCGGCTGGAAACACCATATATTTT
>TRBV4-2|TRBJ2-1|few|-
CASSPASDWEQFF
TGTGCCAGCAGCCCAGCTTCGGACTGGGAGCAGTTCTTC
>TRBV30|TRBJ1-3|few|-
CAWSSGNTIYF
TGTGCCTGGAGTTCTGGAAACACCATATATTTT
>TRBV2|TRBJ2-5|few|-
CASSGQSQETQYF
TGTGCCAGCAGCGGACAGAGCCAAGAGACCCAGTACTTC
>TRBV7-9|TRBJ2-3|-|TRBD2
CASSIAGGGTDTQYF
TGTGCCAGCAGCATAGCGGGGGGCGGCACAGATACGCAGTATTTT
>TRBV14|TRBJ2-1|-|TRBD2
CASSQALAGSYNEQFF
TGTGCCAGCAGCCAAGCCCTAGCGGGGTCCTACAATGAGCAGTTCTTC
>TRBV19|TRBJ1-5|-|TRBD1
CASSTGQGHNQPQHF
TGTGCCAGTAGTACCGGACAGGGCCACAATCAGCCCCAGCATTTT
>TRBV11-2|TRBJ2-3|few|TRBD2
CASSLGRAGGITDTQYF
TGTGCCAGCAGCTTAGGTCGAGCGGGGGGAATCACAGATACGCAGTATTTT
>TRBV15|TRBJ2-2|few|-
CATSRPTGHTGELFF
TGTGCCACCAGCAGACCCACAGGTCACACCGGGGAGCTGTTTTTT
>TRBV21-1|TRBJ1-5|few|-
CASSKWDSRGQPQHF
TGTGCCAGCAGCAAATGGGACAGCCGGGGACAGCCCCAGCATTTT
>TRBV2|TRBJ1-2|few|TRBD1
CASSRTGDGYTF
TGTGCCAGCAGCCGGACAGGGGACGGCTACACCTTC
>TRBV13|TRBJ2-1|few|TRBD2
CASSVSSGPTSYNEQFF
TGTGCCAGCAGCGTGTCTAGCGGGCCTACCTCCTACAATGAGCAGTTCTTC
>TRBV9|TRBJ2-4|few|-
CASSLDQEGIQYF
TGTGCCAGCAGTCTTGACCAGGAAGGCATTCAGTACTTC
>TRBV12-5|TRBJ1-1|-|-
CASGLVRTPSNTEAFF
TGTGCTAGTGGTTTGGTACGGACACCATCGAACACTGAAGCTTTCTTT
>TRBV5-1|TRBJ1-1|-|-
CASSLDQPFQAFF
TGCGCCAGCAGCTTGGATCAACCCTTTCAAGCTTTCTTT
>TRBV29-1|TRBJ2-3|-|TRBD1
CSVKGAADTQYF
TGCAGCGTTAAGGGGGCCGCAGATACGCAGTATTTT
>TRBV18|TRBJ1-2|-|-
CASSPNDAHYGYTF
TGTGCCAGCTCACCAAACGACGCTCACTATGGCTACACCTTC
>TRBV6-5|TRBJ1-5|few|-
CASSVSGPSGQPQHF
TGTGCCAGCAGTGTAAGCGGCCCGTCCGGTCAGCCCCAGCATTTT
>TRBV19|TRBJ1-2|few|-
CASSIRGLPAPGDYGYTF
TGTGCCAGTAGTATTAGGGGCCTACCTGCCCCCGGTGACTATGGCTACACCTTC
>TRBV4-1|TRBJ2-7|-|-
CASSQGGQPYYEQYF
TGCGCCAGCAGCCAAGGAGGACAGCCCTACTACGAGCAGTACTTC
>TRBV5-4|TRBJ1-1|-|-
CASSLETDRMNTEAFF
TGTGCCAGCAGCTTGGAGACCGACAGAATGAACACTGAAGCTTTCTTT
>TRBV29-1|TRBJ2-5|-|-
CSVEPLAETQYF
TGCAGCGTTGAACCTCTAGCAGAGACCCAGTACTTC
>TRBV30|TRBJ2-4|-|-
CAWAHSQKNIQYF
TGTGCCTGGGCACACAGCCAAAAAAACATTCAGTACTTC
>TRBV7-9|TRBJ1-1|-|-
CASSLAEDLGEAFF
TGTGCCAGCAGCTTAGCGGAAGACTTGGGAGAAGCTTTCTTT
>TRBV30|TRBJ1-2|-|-
CAWAGTPNYGYTF
TGTGCCTGGGCGGGGACGCCGAACTATGGCTACACCTTC
>TRBV5-6|TRBJ2-7|-|-
CASSLLGRSYEQYF
TGTGCCAGCAGCTTACTAGGGCGCTCCTACGAGCAGTACTTC
>TRBV9|TRBJ2-3|-|-
CASSVRDFTDTQYF
TGTGCCAGCAGCGTAAGGGACTTCACAGATACGCAGTATTTT
>TRBV4-1|TRBJ1-2|-|-
CASSQVFVHGYTF
TGCGCCAGCAGCCAAGTTTTCGTCCATGGCTACACCTTC
>TRBV9|TRBJ2-1|few|TRBD1
CASSVVGTGYNEQFF
TGTGCCAGCAGCGTAGTGGGGACAGGGTACAATGAGCAGTTCTTC
>TRBV7-2|TRBJ2-5|-|TRBD1
CASSLRTGAETQYF
TGTGCCAGCAGCTTACGGACAGGGGCGGAGACCCAGTACTTC
>TRBV5-4|TRBJ2-7|-|-
CASSSIGRRYEQYF
TGTGCCAGCAGCTCGATTGGGAGAAGGTACGAGCAGTACTTC
>TRBV29-1|TRBJ2-1|few|-
CSVGSPGSNEQLF
TGCAGCGTTGGGTCCCCGGGGAGCAATGAGCAGCTCTTC
>TRBV4-1|TRBJ2-7|few|-
CASSQGRGEKHEQYF
TGCGCCAGCAGCCAAGGGAGAGGGGAGAAACACGAGCAGTACTTC
>TRBV7-9|TRBJ2-3|-|-
CASSLEGDSTDTQYF
TGTGCCAGCAGCTTGGAGGGAGATAGCACAGATACGCAGTATTTT
>TRBV2|TRBJ2-7|-|-
CASSVEGEQYF
TGTGCCAGCAGTGTCGAGGGGGAGCAGTACTTC
>TRBV28|TRBJ1-1|few|TRBD1
CASSIGDRATNTEAFF
TGTGCCAGCAGTATCGGGGACAGGGCAACGAACACTGAAGCTTTCTTT